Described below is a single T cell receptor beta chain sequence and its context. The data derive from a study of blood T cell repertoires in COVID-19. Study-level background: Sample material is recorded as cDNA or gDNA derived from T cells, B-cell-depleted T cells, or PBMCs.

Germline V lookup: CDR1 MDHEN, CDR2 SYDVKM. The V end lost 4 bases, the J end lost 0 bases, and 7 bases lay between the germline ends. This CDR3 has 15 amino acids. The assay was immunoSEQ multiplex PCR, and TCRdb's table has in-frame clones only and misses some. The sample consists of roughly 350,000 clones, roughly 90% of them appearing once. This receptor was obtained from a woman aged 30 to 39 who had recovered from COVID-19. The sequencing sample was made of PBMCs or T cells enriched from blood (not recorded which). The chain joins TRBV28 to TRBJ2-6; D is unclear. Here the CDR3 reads CASSSHGSGANVLTF. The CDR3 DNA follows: TGTGCCAGCAGTTCCCACGGCTCTGGGGCCAACGTCCTGACTTTC.